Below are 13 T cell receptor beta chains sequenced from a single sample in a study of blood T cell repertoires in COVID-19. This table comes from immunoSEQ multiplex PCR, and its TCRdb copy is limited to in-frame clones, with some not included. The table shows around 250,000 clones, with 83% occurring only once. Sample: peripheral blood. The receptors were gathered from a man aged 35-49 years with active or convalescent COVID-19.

CDR3 amino acids: CASSLSAGGAYEQYF. In nucleotides, the CDR3 is TGTGCCAGCAGTTTATCGGCGGGAGGGGCCTACGAGCAGTACTTC. V is TRBV27 and J is TRBJ2-7, with 9 bases that match TRBD2. The CDR3 has 15 amino acids. Germline-derived CDR1 and CDR2 are MNHEY and SMNVEV (reference sequence). V shed 0 bases and J 2 bases; nucleotides not matched to a gene: 2.

The CDR3 loop reads CASSSRGLAVGVGRFNEQFF. As DNA, the CDR3 is TGTGCCAGCAGCTCTCGTGGGCTAGCGGTAGGAGTGGGACGATTCAATGAGCAGTTCTTC. The chain has TRBV27 and TRBJ2-1; 7 bases map to TRBD2. V gave up 6 bases and J gave up 6 bases; unmatched junction bases: 26. CDR3 length: 20 residues. CDR1 and CDR2 from the germline V gene are MNHEY and SMNVEV (reference sequence).

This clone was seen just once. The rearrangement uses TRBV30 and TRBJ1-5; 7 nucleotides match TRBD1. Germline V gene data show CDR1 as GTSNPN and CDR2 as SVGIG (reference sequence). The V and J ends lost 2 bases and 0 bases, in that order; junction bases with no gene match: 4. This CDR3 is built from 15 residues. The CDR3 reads CAWSRDSYSNQPQHF. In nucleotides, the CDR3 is TGTGCCTGGAGTCGGGACAGCTATAGCAATCAGCCCCAGCATTTT. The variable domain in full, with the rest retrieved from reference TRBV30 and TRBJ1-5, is SQTIHQWPATLVQPVGSPLSLECTVEGTSNPNLYWYRQAAGRGLQLLFYSVGIGQISSEVPQNLSASRPQDRQFILSSKKLLLSDSGFYLCAWSRDSYSNQPQHFGDGTRLSIL.

The CDR3 nucleotides are TGTGCCAGCAGATCCCGGGACAGTGCCTACAATGAGCAGTTCTTC. As protein: CASRSRDSAYNEQFF. The V call is TRBV2, the J call TRBJ2-1, with TRBD1 matching 7 bases. The germline gives CDR1 SNHLY, CDR2 FYNNEI. This CDR3 comprises 15 residues. The junction had 7 bases not matched to a gene; V was cut back by 6 bases and J by 2 bases.

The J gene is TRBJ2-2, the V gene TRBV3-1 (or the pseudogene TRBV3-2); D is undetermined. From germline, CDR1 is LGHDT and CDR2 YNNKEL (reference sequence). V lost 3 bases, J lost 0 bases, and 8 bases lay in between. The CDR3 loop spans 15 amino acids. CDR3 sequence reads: CASSHGGTNTGELFF. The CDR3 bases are TGTGCCAGCAGCCATGGCGGAACGAACACCGGGGAGCTGTTTTTT.

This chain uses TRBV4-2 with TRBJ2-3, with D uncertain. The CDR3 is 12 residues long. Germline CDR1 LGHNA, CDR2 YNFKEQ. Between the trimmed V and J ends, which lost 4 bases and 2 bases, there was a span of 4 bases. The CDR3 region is CASSLSTDTQYF. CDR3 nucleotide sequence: TGTGCCAGCAGCCTCTCCACAGATACGCAGTATTTT.

CDR3 region: CAISERGGTDTQYF. The CDR3 DNA sequence: TGTGCCATCAGTGAGCGGGGGGGAACAGATACGCAGTATTTT. The chain combines TRBV10-3 with TRBJ2-3, with 8 positions matching TRBD2. Trimming took 2 bases from V and 3 from J; bases not matched to a gene: 1. The length of the CDR3 is 14 residues. CDR1 is ENHRY and CDR2 is SYGVKD in the germline V gene.

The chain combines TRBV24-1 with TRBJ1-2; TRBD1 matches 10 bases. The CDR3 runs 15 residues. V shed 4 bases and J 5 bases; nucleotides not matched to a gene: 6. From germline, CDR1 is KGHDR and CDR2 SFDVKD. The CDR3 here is CATSDRDRGGYGYTF. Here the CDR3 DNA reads TGTGCCACCAGTGACCGGGACAGGGGTGGATATGGCTACACCTTC.

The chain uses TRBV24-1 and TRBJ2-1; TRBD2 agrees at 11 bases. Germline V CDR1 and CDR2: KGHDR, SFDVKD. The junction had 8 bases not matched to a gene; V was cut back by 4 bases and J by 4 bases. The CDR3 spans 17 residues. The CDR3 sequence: CATSDPLAGDPYNEQFF. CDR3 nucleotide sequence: TGTGCCACCAGTGACCCACTAGCGGGAGACCCTTACAATGAGCAGTTCTTC.

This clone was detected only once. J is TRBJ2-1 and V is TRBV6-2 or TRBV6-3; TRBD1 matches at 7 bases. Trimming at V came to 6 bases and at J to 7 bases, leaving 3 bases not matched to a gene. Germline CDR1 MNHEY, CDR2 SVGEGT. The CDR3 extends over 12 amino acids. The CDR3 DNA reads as TGTGCCAGCAGCATACAGGGGAATGAGCAGTTCTTC. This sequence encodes CASSIQGNEQFF.

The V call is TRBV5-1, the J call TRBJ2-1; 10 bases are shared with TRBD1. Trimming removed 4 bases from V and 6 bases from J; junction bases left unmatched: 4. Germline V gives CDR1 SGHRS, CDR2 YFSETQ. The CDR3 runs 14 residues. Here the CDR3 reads CASSPGTGVNEQFF. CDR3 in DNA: TGCGCCAGCAGCCCCGGGACAGGGGTCAATGAGCAGTTCTTC.

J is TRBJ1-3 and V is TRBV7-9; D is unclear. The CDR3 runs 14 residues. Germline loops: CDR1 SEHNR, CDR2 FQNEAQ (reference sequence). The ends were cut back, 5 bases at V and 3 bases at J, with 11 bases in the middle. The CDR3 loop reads CASSVTTGGNTIYF. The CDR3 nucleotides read TGTGCCAGCAGCGTAACGACTGGTGGAAACACCATATATTTT.

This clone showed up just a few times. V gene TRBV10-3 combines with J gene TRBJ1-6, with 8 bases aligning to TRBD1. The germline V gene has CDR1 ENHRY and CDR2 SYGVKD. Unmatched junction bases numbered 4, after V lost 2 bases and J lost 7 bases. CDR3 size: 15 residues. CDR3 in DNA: TGTGCCATCAGTGAGCAGGGGGCGAGAAATTCACCCCTCCACTTT. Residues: CAISEQGARNSPLHF.